The 13 T cell receptor beta chains in this list originate from one sample, sequenced in a study of blood T cells in healthy people across ages. A second 7 to 11 cycle PCR used barcoded and J-beta primers. TCRdb analysed the 5' RACE reads with MiXCR anew, one entry per CDR3 protein. The table shows about 1.8 million distinct CDR3 sequences, with roughly 49% occurring only once. Sequencing input: blood. The receptors shown here come from a woman aged 40-49 years in good health.

The chain links TRBV12-3 or TRBV12-4 to TRBJ2-5; 8 bases are a match to TRBD1. The CDR3 has 14 residues. With 3 bases clipped from V and 5 bases from J, the junction kept 5 bases outside the gene matches. DNA of the CDR3: TGTGCCAGCAGTTTCCGGACAGGGCCCGAGACCCAGTACTTC. This translates into CASSFRTGPETQYF.

The chain has TRBV11-2 and TRBJ2-5; 8 bases are shared with TRBD1. Germline V gene lookup returns CDR1 SGHAT and CDR2 FQNNGV. Trimming at V came to 5 bases and at J to 11 bases, leaving 19 bases not matched to a gene. The length of the CDR3 is 16 residues. This CDR3 reads CASSLRTGPPAREQYF. CDR3 DNA: TGTGCCAGCAGCCTCCGGACAGGGCCCCCCGCTCGGGAGCAGTACTTC.

This chain links TRBV4-3 with TRBJ2-1, with 7 bases lining up with TRBD2. V lost 3 bases to trimming and J lost 4 bases; unmatched junction nucleotides: 6. The length of the CDR3 is 15 residues. Germline V gene data show CDR1 as LGHNA and CDR2 as YSLEER. The CDR3 sequence is CASSHAGEKYNEQFF. DNA for the CDR3: TGCGCCAGCAGCCACGCGGGGGAGAAATACAATGAGCAGTTCTTC.

The CDR3 spells CASSYSSILQETQYF. The CDR3 DNA reads as TGTGCCAGCAGTTACTCTTCGATCCTACAAGAGACCCAGTACTTC. V gene TRBV6-2 or TRBV6-3 combines with J gene TRBJ2-5; D is undetermined. In germline, CDR1 is MNHEY, CDR2 SVGEGT. CDR3 size: 15 residues. Trimming took off 0 bases at V and 2 bases at J, with 10 bases between the two ends.

The chain uses TRBV3-1 and TRBJ2-3, with D perhaps matching TRBD2 (5 bases). This CDR3 spans 15 amino acids. Trimming cost V 0 bases and J 10 bases, with 17 bases left between them. Germline CDR1 and CDR2: LGHDT and YNNKEL (reference sequence). The CDR3 region is CASSQDRVAADSQYF. CDR3 nucleotide sequence: TGTGCCAGCAGCCAAGATAGAGTGGCAGCGGATTCGCAGTATTTT.

This clonotype was picked up a small number of times. The rearrangement uses TRBV20-1 and TRBJ2-7; no reliable D call. Germline CDR1 is DFQATT and CDR2 is SNEGSKA (reference sequence). Trimming took off 1 base at V and 0 bases at J, with 13 bases between the two ends. CDR3 length equals 15 residues. The DNA for the CDR3 is TGCAGTGCTAGAGGGGCAGGTCCTAGCTCCTACGAGCAGTACTTC. It codes for CSARGAGPSSYEQYF.

This clonotype was seen a handful of times. The J gene is TRBJ2-1, the V gene TRBV4-3, with D perhaps being TRBD1 or TRBD2 (5 bases each). Germline V gene sequence: CDR1 LGHNA, CDR2 YSLEER. The CDR3 is 13 amino acids. Trimming stripped 0 bases from V and 8 bases from J, with 8 bases between. CDR3 coding DNA: TGCGCCAGCAGCCAAGAGAGGGGTGATGAGCAGTTCTTC. It encodes CASSQERGDEQFF.

The chain recombines TRBV7-2 with TRBJ2-1, with D tentatively TRBD1 (5 bases). Germline CDR1 reads SGHTA; CDR2 reads FQGNSA. V gave up 5 bases and J gave up 6 bases, with 14 bases separating them. This CDR3 contains 14 residues. CDR3 amino acids: CASSPQGVVNEQFF. The CDR3 DNA reads TGTGCCAGCAGCCCCCAGGGCGTCGTCAATGAGCAGTTCTTC.

The chain has TRBV6-2 or TRBV6-3 and TRBJ2-6; D is unresolved. The CDR3 runs 16 residues. CDR1 is MNHEY and CDR2 is SVGEGT in the germline V gene. V lost 5 bases and J 1 base, leaving 12 bases between the germline ends. Written as DNA, the CDR3 is TGTGCCAGCAGTATTAATCTGGGGTCTGGGGCCAACGTCCTGACTTTC. This sequence encodes CASSINLGSGANVLTF.

This chain connects TRBV9 to TRBJ2-7; 9 bases match TRBD2. Looked up from germline, CDR1 is SGDLS and CDR2 is YYNGEE. The CDR3 runs 16 residues. V shed 3 bases, J shed 3 bases, and the junction held 10 bases outside the gene matches. In DNA, the CDR3 is TGTGCCAGCAGCGACTCTAAGCGGGGGGAGATCTACGAGCAGTACTTC. Translation gives CASSDSKRGEIYEQYF.

The chain employs TRBV6-2 or TRBV6-3 and TRBJ1-5; D is ambiguous. The germline V gene has CDR1 MNHEY and CDR2 SVGEGT. This CDR3 spans 13 amino acids. V was cut by 6 bases and J by 3 bases, with 9 bases left in between. This CDR3 is CASRTNSNQPQHF. CDR3 DNA: TGTGCCAGCAGGACGAATTCCAATCAGCCCCAGCATTTT.

At least ten counts were recorded for this clonotype. V usage is TRBV18 and J usage is TRBJ2-5; possible D gene TRBD2, 6 bases. V was clipped by 2 bases and J by 4 bases, with 8 bases between them. This CDR3 contains 13 residues. CDR1 and CDR2 (germline): KGHSH, LQKENI. CDR3 sequence (DNA): TGTGCCAGCTCACCAGGGGGAGGAGAGACCCAGTACTTC. Amino acids: CASSPGGGETQYF.

This rearrangement joins TRBV27 to TRBJ1-5, with D possibly matching TRBD1 (5 bases). Per germline, CDR1 MNHEY and CDR2 SMNVEV (reference sequence). V dropped 5 bases and J dropped 8 bases, with 16 bases sitting between them. The CDR3 consists of 14 residues. CDR3: CASSPGTAREPQHF. The CDR3 nucleotides read TGTGCCAGCAGTCCTGGGACCGCGAGGGAGCCCCAGCATTTT.